The TCR beta chain described here comes from a study of cytomegalovirus exposure and HLA in healthy donors. Study-wide results and caveats: Donor immune exposure was known only as CMV serostatus. An analysis done earlier found most TCR beta V segments productive about 87% or about 30% of the time.

This CDR3 spans 16 amino acids. The PCR ran on 60 Vbeta and 13 Jbeta primers. The data were produced by immunoSEQ multiplex PCR, yet TCRdb's version contains in-frame clones alone and is incomplete. The sample has some 200,000 clones, about 80% seen once. As for this clone: Its antigen remains unidentified.

Sequenced input: PBMCs. This chain uses TRBV21-1 with TRBJ2-7; the D call in the table, TRBD1, was not verified against the DNA. TRBV21-1 is reported as a pseudogene. This TCR derives from a young woman in good health and CMV-seronegative. The CDR3 protein is CASSKVAGQGDHEQYF. In DNA, the CDR3 is TGTGCCAGCAGCAAAGTTGCCGGACAGGGGGACCACGAGCAGTACTTC.